Below are 23 T cell receptor beta chains sequenced from a single sample in a study of a mutant IDH1 vaccine in newly diagnosed glioma. For these receptors, no antigen is known. Data came from immunoSEQ multiplex PCR; TCRdb stores just in-frame clones and leaves some out. The profile shows 26,000 or so clones, less than 90% of them singletons. Time point described: week 35, safety follow-up. Topical imiquimod accompanied each vaccine dose, which consisted of 300 ug of mutant IDH1 20-mer peptide. The sample in question was PBMCs, obtained from a glioma patient whose treatment included an IDH1 peptide vaccine. The receptors here all came from a man aged 25 to 40 with glioma.

The V and J genes are TRBV30 and TRBJ1-5; TRBD1 is a possible D gene (5 bases). The V and J ends lost 3 bases and 0 bases respectively, with 12 bases between them. The CDR3 is 15 residues long. CDR1 GTSNPN and CDR2 SVGIG come from the germline V gene (reference sequence). The CDR3 here is CAWSAGTHSNQPQHF. CDR3 coding DNA: TGTGCCTGGAGCGCCGGGACTCATAGCAATCAGCCCCAGCATTTT.

The V call is TRBV30, the J call TRBJ2-7; 7 nucleotides match TRBD1. The germline gives CDR1 GTSNPN, CDR2 SVGIG (reference sequence). This CDR3 spans 15 amino acids. V was clipped by 5 bases and J by 2 bases; unmatched bases: 12. The CDR3 coding sequence is TGTGCCTGGCACCCCGGGACAGCGGCCGCCTACGAGCAGTACTTC. Its protein product is CAWHPGTAAAYEQYF.

The CDR3 nucleotides read TGTGCCTGGAGTGTCAGGGCTGAGCAGTTCTTC. Amino acids: CAWSVRAEQFF. The chain joins TRBV30 to TRBJ2-1; D is possibly TRBD1 (5 bases). CDR1 is GTSNPN and CDR2 is SVGIG in the germline V gene (reference sequence). V gave up 0 bases and J gave up 9 bases, with 6 bases separating them. CDR3 size: 11 residues.

Regarding this clone: Mismatch with germline at one junction end may stem from a read error. This chain uses TRBV7-8 with TRBJ2-3; D is uncertain. Germline V gives CDR1 SGHVS, CDR2 FQNEAQ. The CDR3 runs to 12 residues. The DNA of the CDR3 is TGTGCCAGCAGCTTAGAATTCAACCGGTTGGATTTT. Protein: CASSLEFNRLDF.

As for this clone: The junction does not match germline at one end; this may be a read error. The chain recombines TRBV4-1 with TRBJ1-2, with TRBD1 matching 9 bases. Germline V gene data show CDR1 as MGHRA and CDR2 as YSYEKL. The CDR3 sequence is 16 residues long. CDR3 sequence: CASSQTSTSGTGFDRF. As DNA, the CDR3 is TGCGCCAGCAGCCAGACCAGTACTTCCGGGACAGGGTTTGATCGTTTC.

This sequence joins TRBV4-3 and TRBJ2-7; the D gene is possibly TRBD2 (5 bases). V was shortened by 0 bases and J by 7 bases, with 13 bases between the two germline ends. The CDR3 spans 14 residues. Germline V gives CDR1 LGHNA, CDR2 YSLEER. DNA for the CDR3: TGCGCCAGCAGCCAAGATTGGGATGGCGGGGAGCAGTACTTC. This sequence encodes CASSQDWDGGEQYF.

This clone has just a few counts. The chain employs TRBV28 and TRBJ2-7; the D is unclear. The V gene's germline CDR1 is MDHEN and CDR2 SYDVKM. The CDR3 consists of 12 residues. Trimming left V 7 bases short and J 6 bases short, with 13 bases between. CDR3 in amino acids: CASTSGRAEQYF. As DNA, the CDR3 is TGTGCCAGCACCTCCGGTCGGGCCGAGCAGTACTTC.

The genes are TRBV30 and TRBJ1-1, with D perhaps matching TRBD1 (5 bases). V lost 1 base and J 1 base, leaving 7 bases between the germline ends. The CDR3 totals 13 residues. Germline CDR1 reads GTSNPN; CDR2 reads SVGIG (reference sequence). In DNA, the CDR3 is TGTGCCTGGAGTGACCAGGGGAACACTGAAGCTTTCTTT. Its protein is CAWSDQGNTEAFF.

The J gene is TRBJ2-7, the V gene TRBV4-3, with D unclear. The ends were cut back, 0 bases at V and 2 bases at J, with 8 bases in the middle. This CDR3 region has 14 residues. The germline V gene has CDR1 LGHNA and CDR2 YSLEER. The CDR3 loop is CASSQDTGTYEQYF. The DNA of the CDR3 is TGCGCCAGCAGCCAAGACACCGGAACCTACGAGCAGTACTTC.

V usage is TRBV4-1 and J usage is TRBJ2-6, with D unclear. Looked up from germline, CDR1 is MGHRA and CDR2 is YSYEKL. V lost 4 bases, J lost 0 bases, and 10 bases lay in between. The CDR3 has 16 residues. The CDR3, as DNA: TGCGCCAGCAGCCTCCGATGGGGCTCTGGGGCCAACGTCCTGACTTTC. Translation: CASSLRWGSGANVLTF.

V is TRBV6-5 and J is TRBJ1-2; D may be TRBD1 (5 bases). The ends were cut back, 8 bases at V and 2 bases at J, with 18 bases in the middle. Germline V gene lookup returns CDR1 MNHEY and CDR2 SVGAGI. This CDR3 has 15 residues. CDR3 region: CASLGGGKENYGYTF. The CDR3 DNA sequence: TGTGCCAGCTTGGGGGGAGGGAAGGAGAACTATGGCTACACCTTC.

The chain employs TRBV19 and TRBJ2-2; 9 nucleotides line up with TRBD1. Germline V lookup: CDR1 LNHDA, CDR2 SQIVND (reference sequence). The J segment lost 3 bases and the V segment lost 0 bases, leaving 5 bases of the junction unmatched. This CDR3 region has 17 residues. CDR3: CASSIEPGQGYTGELFF. The CDR3 DNA sequence: TGTGCCAGTAGTATAGAGCCGGGACAGGGATACACCGGGGAGCTGTTTTTT.

This chain joins TRBV2 and TRBJ2-2, with 10 bases fitting TRBD1. Germline CDR1 is SNHLY and CDR2 is FYNNEI. V gave up 5 bases and J gave up 6 bases; unmatched junction bases: 6. This CDR3 comprises 15 residues. Here the CDR3 DNA reads TGTGCCAGCAGTCGAACCGGGACAGGGGCCGGGGAGCTGTTTTTT. The encoded protein is CASSRTGTGAGELFF.

The gene calls are TRBV4-1 and TRBJ2-7; the D is unclear. This CDR3 has 11 amino acids. Between the trimmed V and J ends, which lost 1 base and 7 bases, there was a span of 5 bases. Germline V gives CDR1 MGHRA, CDR2 YSYEKL. Here the CDR3 DNA reads TGCGCCAGCAGCCAAGGAGCTGAGCAGTACTTC. The encoded protein is CASSQGAEQYF.

The V gene is TRBV27, the J gene TRBJ2-2; a weak D match, TRBD1 (6 bases). Deletions cut 5 bases from V and 2 bases from J, with 15 bases between. CDR3 length: 16 residues. The germline V gene encodes CDR1 MNHEY and CDR2 SMNVEV (reference sequence). The CDR3 reads CASSQPVDSNTGELFF. Written as DNA, the CDR3 is TGTGCCAGCAGTCAGCCCGTGGACAGTAACACCGGGGAGCTGTTTTTT.

The gene calls are TRBV19 and TRBJ1-5; the D gene is possibly TRBD1 (5 bases). Trimming took off 7 bases at V and 1 base at J, with 14 bases between the two ends. The CDR3 is 15 amino acids. Germline lookup yields CDR1 LNHDA and CDR2 SQIVND (reference sequence). CDR3 protein: CASIPGGSSNQPQHF. In DNA, the CDR3 is TGTGCCAGTATCCCGGGGGGGTCGAGCAATCAGCCCCAGCATTTT.

The chain has TRBV4-3 and TRBJ1-6, with D possibly matching TRBD1 (6 bases). The germline CDR1 and CDR2 sequences are LGHNA and YSLEER. The ends were cut back, 1 base at V and 6 bases at J, with 10 bases in the middle. CDR3 length equals 15 residues. CDR3 sequence (DNA): TGCGCCAGCAGCCAAGGACAGGCCGCTAATTCACCCCTCCACTTT. Translating it yields CASSQGQAANSPLHF.

This chain joins TRBV2 and TRBJ1-2; 8 bases fit TRBD1. Germline CDR1 SNHLY, CDR2 FYNNEI. The V segment lost 4 bases and the J segment 8 bases; nucleotides outside the gene matches: 6. CDR3 size: 13 residues. DNA of the CDR3: TGTGCCAGCAGTGTCCAGGGGGCGCTGGGCTACACCTTC. Amino acids: CASSVQGALGYTF.

The chain combines TRBV6-1 with TRBJ2-7, with 11 bases matching TRBD2. This CDR3 spans 14 amino acids. V lost 5 bases to trimming and J lost 5 bases; unmatched junction nucleotides: 5. CDR1 is MNHNS, CDR2 SASEGT, per germline. This chain's CDR3 is CASSNSGRAHEQYF. The CDR3 nucleotides read TGTGCCAGCAGTAATAGCGGGAGGGCCCACGAGCAGTACTTC.

V is TRBV2 and J is TRBJ2-3; D not resolved. This CDR3 spans 12 amino acids. The ends were cut back, 4 bases at V and 3 bases at J, with 5 bases in the middle. From germline, CDR1 is SNHLY and CDR2 FYNNEI. The CDR3 here is CASSVGTDTQYF. CDR3 bases: TGTGCCAGCAGTGTAGGGACAGATACGCAGTATTTT.

The gene calls are TRBV25-1 and TRBJ2-7; 11 bases align to TRBD2. This CDR3 has 17 residues. The trim removed 4 bases at V and 4 bases at J, leaving 12 bases unmatched. Germline V gene sequence: CDR1 MGHDK, CDR2 SYGVNS. In DNA form, the CDR3 reads TGTGCCAGCAGTGGCTCGGGGGTAGCGGGAGGGCTGTACGAGCAGTACTTC. Its protein product is CASSGSGVAGGLYEQYF.

The chain has TRBV2 and TRBJ1-2; D gene uncertain. The ends were cut back, 9 bases at V and 4 bases at J, with 9 bases in the middle. The germline gives CDR1 SNHLY, CDR2 FYNNEI. This CDR3 spans 11 amino acids. CDR3 loop: CASLAFYGYTF. CDR3 nucleotides: TGTGCCAGTCTAGCATTCTATGGCTACACCTTC.

The chain is built from TRBV7-9 and TRBJ1-3, with no clear D. The V gene lost 4 bases and the J gene lost 0 bases, with 13 bases spanning the gap. Germline V gene data show CDR1 as SEHNR and CDR2 as FQNEAQ (reference sequence). The CDR3 contains 16 residues. The CDR3 sequence: CASSSLDRFSGNTIYF. CDR3 in DNA: TGTGCCAGCAGCTCGTTGGATCGCTTCTCTGGAAACACCATATATTTT. The full variable domain, rest sourced from reference TRBV7-9 and TRBJ1-3, is DTGVSQNPRHKITKRGQNVTFRCDPISEHNRLYWYRQTLGQGPEFLTYFQNEAQLEKSRLLSDRFSAERPKGSFSTLEIQRTEQGDSAMYLCASSSLDRFSGNTIYFGEGSWLTVV.